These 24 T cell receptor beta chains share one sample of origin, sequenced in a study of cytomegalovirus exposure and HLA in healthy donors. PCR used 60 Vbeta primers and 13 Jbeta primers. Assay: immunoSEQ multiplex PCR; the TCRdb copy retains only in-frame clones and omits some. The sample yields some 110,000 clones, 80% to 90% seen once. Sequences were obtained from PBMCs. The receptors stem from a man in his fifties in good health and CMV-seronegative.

CDR3 sequence reads: CATSRGAFGNTIYF. As DNA, the CDR3 is TGTGCCACCTCCCGGGGGGCGTTTGGAAACACCATATATTTT. The V gene is TRBV11-2, the J gene TRBJ1-3; weak D call: TRBD1 (6 bases). Germline CDR1 reads SGHAT; CDR2 reads FQNNGV. The CDR3 contains 14 residues. V dropped 10 bases and J dropped 3 bases, with 16 bases sitting between them.

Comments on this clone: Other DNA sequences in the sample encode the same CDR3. CDR3 residues: CASSSGGAGTDTQYF. The CDR3 nucleotides are TGTGCCAGCAGCTCCGGGGGGGCCGGCACAGATACGCAGTATTTT. The chain is built from TRBV7-3 and TRBJ2-3, with 8 bases identical to TRBD2. This CDR3 has 15 amino acids. The V segment lost 4 bases and the J segment 1 base; nucleotides outside the gene matches: 4. CDR1 and CDR2 from the germline V gene are SGHTA and FQGTGA.

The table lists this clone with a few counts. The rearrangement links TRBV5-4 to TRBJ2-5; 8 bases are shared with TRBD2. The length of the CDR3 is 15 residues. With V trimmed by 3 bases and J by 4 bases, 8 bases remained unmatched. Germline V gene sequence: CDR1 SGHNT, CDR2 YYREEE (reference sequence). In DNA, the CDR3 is TGTGCCAGCAGCTCTCACGGACTAGCAGTAGAGACCCAGTACTTC. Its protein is CASSSHGLAVETQYF. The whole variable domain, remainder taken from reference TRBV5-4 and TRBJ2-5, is ETGVTQSPTHLIKTRGQQVTLRCSSQSGHNTVSWYQQALGQGPQFIFQYYREEENGRGNFPPRFSGLQFPNYSSELNVNALELDDSALYLCASSSHGLAVETQYFGPGTRLLVL.

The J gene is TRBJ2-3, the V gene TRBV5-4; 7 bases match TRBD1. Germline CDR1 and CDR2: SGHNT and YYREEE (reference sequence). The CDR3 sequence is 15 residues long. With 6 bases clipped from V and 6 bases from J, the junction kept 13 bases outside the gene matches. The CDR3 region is CASNPSQGVSDTQYF. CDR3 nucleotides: TGTGCCAGCAACCCGTCCCAGGGGGTTTCGGATACGCAGTATTTT.

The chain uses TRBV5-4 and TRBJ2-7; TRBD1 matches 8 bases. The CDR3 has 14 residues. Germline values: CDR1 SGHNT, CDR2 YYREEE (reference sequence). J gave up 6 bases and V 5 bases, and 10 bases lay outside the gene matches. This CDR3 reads CASRLLGQGGEQYF. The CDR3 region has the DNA TGTGCCAGCAGACTCCTAGGACAGGGTGGCGAGCAGTACTTC.

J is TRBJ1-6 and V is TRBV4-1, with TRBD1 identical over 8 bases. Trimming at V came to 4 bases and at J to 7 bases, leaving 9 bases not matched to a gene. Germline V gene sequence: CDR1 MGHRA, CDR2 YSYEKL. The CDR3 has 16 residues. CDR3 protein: CASSRGRQGINSPLHF. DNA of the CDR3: TGCGCCAGCAGCCGAGGAAGACAGGGGATAAATTCACCCCTCCACTTT.

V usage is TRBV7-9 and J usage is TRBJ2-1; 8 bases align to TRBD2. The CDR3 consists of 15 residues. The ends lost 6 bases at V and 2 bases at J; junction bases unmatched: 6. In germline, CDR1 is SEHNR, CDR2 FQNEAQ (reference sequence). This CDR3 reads CASRSIAGTYNEQFF. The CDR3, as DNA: TGTGCCAGCAGATCAATAGCGGGGACCTACAATGAGCAGTTCTTC.

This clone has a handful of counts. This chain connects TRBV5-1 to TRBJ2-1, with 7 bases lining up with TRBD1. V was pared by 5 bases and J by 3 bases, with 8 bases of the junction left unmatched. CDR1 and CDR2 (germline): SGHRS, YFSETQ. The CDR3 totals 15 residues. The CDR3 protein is CASSPGTEYYNEQFF. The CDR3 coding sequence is TGCGCCAGCAGTCCCGGGACAGAATACTACAATGAGCAGTTCTTC.

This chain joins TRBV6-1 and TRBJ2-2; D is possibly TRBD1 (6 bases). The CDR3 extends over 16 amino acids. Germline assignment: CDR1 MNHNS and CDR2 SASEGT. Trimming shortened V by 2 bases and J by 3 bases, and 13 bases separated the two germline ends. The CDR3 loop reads CASSENWGPDTGELFF. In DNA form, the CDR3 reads TGTGCCAGCAGTGAAAATTGGGGGCCTGACACCGGGGAGCTGTTTTTT.

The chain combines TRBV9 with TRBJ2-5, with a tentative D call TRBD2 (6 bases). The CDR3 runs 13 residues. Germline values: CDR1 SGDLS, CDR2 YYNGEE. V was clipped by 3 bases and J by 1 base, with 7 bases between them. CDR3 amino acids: CASSAGGQETQYF. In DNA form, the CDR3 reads TGTGCCAGCAGCGCCGGGGGCCAAGAGACCCAGTACTTC.

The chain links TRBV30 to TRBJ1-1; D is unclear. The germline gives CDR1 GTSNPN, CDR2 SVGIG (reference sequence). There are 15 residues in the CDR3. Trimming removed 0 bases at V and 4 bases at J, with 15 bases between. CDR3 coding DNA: TGTGCCTGGAGTGTATGGGTCCCCCCTAGCACTGAAGCTTTCTTT. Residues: CAWSVWVPPSTEAFF.

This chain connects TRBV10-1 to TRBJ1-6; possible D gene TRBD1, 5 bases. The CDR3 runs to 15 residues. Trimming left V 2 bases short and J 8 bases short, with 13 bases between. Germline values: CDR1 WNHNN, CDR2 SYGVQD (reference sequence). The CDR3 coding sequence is TGCGCCAGCAGTGAGGCAACGGGGGTGGATTCACCCCTCCACTTT. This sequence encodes CASSEATGVDSPLHF.

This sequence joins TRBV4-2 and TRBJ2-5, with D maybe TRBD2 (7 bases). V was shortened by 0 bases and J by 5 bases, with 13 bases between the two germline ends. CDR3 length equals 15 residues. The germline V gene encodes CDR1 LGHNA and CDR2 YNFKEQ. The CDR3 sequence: CASSQDLEGGETQYF. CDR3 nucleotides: TGTGCCAGCAGCCAAGATCTAGAGGGGGGGGAGACCCAGTACTTC.

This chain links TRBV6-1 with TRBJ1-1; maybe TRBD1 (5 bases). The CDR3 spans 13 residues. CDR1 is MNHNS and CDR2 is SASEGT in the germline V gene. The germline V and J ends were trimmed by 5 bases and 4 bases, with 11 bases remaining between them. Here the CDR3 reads CASSREGSTEAFF. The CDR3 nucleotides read TGTGCCAGCAGTCGGGAGGGGAGCACTGAAGCTTTCTTT.

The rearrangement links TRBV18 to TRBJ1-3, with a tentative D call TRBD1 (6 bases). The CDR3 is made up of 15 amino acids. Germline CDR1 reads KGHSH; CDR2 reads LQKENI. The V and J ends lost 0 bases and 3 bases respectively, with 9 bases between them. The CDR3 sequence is CASSPPATGGNTIYF. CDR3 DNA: TGTGCCAGCTCACCACCAGCGACAGGTGGAAACACCATATATTTT.

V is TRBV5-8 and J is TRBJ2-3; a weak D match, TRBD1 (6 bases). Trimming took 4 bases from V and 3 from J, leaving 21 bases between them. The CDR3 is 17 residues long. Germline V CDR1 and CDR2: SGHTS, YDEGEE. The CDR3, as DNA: TGTGCCAGCAGCCGTGACAGGATGATGGTCCCGACAGATACGCAGTATTTT. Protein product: CASSRDRMMVPTDTQYF.

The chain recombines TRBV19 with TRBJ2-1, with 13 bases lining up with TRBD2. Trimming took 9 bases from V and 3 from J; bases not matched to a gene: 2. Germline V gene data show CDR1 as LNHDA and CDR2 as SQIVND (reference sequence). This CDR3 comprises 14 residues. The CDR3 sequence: CASGLAGVYNEQFF. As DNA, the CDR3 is TGTGCCAGCGGACTAGCGGGGGTCTACAATGAGCAGTTCTTC.

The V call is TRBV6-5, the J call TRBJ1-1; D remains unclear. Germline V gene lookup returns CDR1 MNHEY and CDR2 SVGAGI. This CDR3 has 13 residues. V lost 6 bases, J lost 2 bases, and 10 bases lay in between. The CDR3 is CASSRLSNTEAFF. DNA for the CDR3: TGTGCCAGCAGCCGTCTGAGTAACACTGAAGCTTTCTTT.

In DNA, the CDR3 is TGTGCCAGCAGCCAAGAACTTCGACAGACCGAGCAGTTCTTC. It is translated as CASSQELRQTEQFF. The V gene is TRBV4-2, the J gene TRBJ2-1; a possible D gene is TRBD1 (5 bases). Trimming shortened V by 0 bases and J by 10 bases, and 13 bases separated the two germline ends. This CDR3 is 14 amino acids long. The V gene's germline CDR1 is LGHNA and CDR2 YNFKEQ.

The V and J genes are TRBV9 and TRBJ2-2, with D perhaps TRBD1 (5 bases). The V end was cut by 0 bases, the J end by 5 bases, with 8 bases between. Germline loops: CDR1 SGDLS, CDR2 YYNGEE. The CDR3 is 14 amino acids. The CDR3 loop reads CASSVAQGTGELFF. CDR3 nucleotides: TGTGCCAGCAGCGTAGCTCAGGGTACCGGGGAGCTGTTTTTT.

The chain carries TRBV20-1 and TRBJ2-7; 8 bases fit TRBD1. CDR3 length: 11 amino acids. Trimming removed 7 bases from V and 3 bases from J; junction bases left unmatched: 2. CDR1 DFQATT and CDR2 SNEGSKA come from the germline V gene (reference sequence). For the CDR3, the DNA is TGCAGTGTAACAGGGGGCTACGAGCAGTACTTC. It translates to CSVTGGYEQYF.

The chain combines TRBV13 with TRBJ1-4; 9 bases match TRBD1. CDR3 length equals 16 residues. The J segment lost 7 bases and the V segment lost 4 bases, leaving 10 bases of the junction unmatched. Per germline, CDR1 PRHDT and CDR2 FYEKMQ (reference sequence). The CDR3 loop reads CASSSLRTGEGEKLFF. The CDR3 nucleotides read TGTGCCAGCAGCTCATTGCGGACAGGGGAGGGTGAAAAACTGTTTTTT.

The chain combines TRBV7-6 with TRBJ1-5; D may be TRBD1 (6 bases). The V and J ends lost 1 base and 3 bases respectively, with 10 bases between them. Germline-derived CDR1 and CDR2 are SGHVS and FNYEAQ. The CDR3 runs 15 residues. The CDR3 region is CASSLEQGFNQPQHF. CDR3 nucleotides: TGTGCCAGCAGCTTAGAACAGGGATTCAATCAGCCCCAGCATTTT.

The CDR3: CATSRAGEIADTQYF. Written as DNA, the CDR3 is TGTGCCACCAGCAGAGCGGGAGAAATCGCAGATACGCAGTATTTT. The chain joins TRBV15 to TRBJ2-3; possibly TRBD2 for D (6 bases). CDR1 and CDR2 (germline): LNHNV, YYDKDF (reference sequence). There are 15 residues in the CDR3. Trimming left V 1 base short and J 4 bases short, with 12 bases between.